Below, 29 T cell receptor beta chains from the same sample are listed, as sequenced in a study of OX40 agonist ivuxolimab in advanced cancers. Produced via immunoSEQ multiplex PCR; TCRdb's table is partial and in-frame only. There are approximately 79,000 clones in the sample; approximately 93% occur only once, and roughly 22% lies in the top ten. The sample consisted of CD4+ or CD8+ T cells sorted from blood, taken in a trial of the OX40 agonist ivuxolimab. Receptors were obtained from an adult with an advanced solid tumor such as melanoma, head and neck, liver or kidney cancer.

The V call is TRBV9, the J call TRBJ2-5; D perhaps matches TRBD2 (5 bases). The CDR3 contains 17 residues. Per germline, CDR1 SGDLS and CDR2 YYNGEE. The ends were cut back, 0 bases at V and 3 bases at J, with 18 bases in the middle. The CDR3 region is CASSVVASGDYEETQYF. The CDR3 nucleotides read TGTGCCAGCAGCGTAGTAGCCTCGGGTGACTACGAAGAGACCCAGTACTTC.

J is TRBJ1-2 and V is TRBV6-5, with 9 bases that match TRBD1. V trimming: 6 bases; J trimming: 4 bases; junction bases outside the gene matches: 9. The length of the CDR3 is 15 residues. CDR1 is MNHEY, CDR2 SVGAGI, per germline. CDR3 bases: TGTGCCAGCAGCCCAAGACAGGGGGTGTCCTATGGCTACACCTTC. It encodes CASSPRQGVSYGYTF.

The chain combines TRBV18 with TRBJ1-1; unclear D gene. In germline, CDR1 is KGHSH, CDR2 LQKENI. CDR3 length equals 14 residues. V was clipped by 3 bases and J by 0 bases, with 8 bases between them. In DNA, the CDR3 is TGTGCCAGCTCACCGGAGGCCATGAACACTGAAGCTTTCTTT. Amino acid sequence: CASSPEAMNTEAFF.

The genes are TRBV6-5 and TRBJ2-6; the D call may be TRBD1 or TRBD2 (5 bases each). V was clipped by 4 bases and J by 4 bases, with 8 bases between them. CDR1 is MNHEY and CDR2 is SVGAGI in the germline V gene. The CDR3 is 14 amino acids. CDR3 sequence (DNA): TGTGCCAGCAGTTCCGGGGCCGGGGCCAACGTCCTGACTTTC. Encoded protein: CASSSGAGANVLTF.

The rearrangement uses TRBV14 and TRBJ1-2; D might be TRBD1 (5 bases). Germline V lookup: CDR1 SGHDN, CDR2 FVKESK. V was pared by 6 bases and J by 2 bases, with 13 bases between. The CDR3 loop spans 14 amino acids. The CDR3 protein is CASRIKTDNYGYTF. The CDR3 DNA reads TGTGCCAGCAGGATAAAGACAGACAACTATGGCTACACCTTC.

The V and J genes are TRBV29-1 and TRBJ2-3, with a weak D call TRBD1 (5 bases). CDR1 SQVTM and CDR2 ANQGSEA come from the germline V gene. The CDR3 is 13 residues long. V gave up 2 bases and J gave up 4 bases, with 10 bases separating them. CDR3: CSVERGSADTQYF. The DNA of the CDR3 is TGCAGCGTTGAAAGGGGTTCGGCAGATACGCAGTATTTT.

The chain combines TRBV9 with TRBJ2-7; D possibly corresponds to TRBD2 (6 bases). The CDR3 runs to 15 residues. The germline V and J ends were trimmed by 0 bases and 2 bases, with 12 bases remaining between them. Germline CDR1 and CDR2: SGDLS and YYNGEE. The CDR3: CASSVEASVPYEQYF. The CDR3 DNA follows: TGTGCCAGCAGCGTAGAGGCTAGCGTCCCCTACGAGCAGTACTTC.

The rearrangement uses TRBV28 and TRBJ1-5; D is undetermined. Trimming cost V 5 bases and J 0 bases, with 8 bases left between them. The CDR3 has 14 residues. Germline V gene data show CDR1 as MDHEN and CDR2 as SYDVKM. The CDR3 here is CASSPDRSNQPQHF. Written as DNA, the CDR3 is TGTGCCAGCAGTCCGGACCGTAGCAATCAGCCCCAGCATTTT.

This CDR3 is CASSLGGGQIEAFF. The DNA of the CDR3 is TGTGCCAGCAGCTTGGGGGGGGGACAAATTGAAGCTTTCTTT. This rearrangement joins TRBV5-4 to TRBJ1-1; perhaps TRBD1 as D (6 bases). V shed 0 bases and J shed 7 bases, with 13 bases lying between them. This CDR3 is 14 amino acids long. Germline V lookup: CDR1 SGHNT, CDR2 YYREEE (reference sequence).

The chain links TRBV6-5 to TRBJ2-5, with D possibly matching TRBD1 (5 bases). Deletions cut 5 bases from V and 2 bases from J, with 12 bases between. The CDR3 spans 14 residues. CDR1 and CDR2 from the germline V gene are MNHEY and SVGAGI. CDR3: CASSRTNLQETQYF. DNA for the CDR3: TGTGCCAGCAGTCGGACAAACCTACAAGAGACCCAGTACTTC.

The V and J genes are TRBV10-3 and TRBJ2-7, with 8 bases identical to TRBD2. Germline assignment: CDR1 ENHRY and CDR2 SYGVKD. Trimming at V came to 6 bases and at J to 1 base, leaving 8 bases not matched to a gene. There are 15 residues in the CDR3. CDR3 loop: CAISGLAGNSYEQYF. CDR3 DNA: TGTGCCATCAGCGGCCTAGCGGGTAATTCCTACGAGCAGTACTTC.

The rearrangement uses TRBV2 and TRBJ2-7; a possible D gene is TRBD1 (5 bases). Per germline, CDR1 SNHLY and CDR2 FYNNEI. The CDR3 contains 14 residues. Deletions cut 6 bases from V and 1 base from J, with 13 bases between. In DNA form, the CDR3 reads TGTGCCAGCAGCCCAGGGTCGAGGTCCTACGAGCAGTACTTC. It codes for CASSPGSRSYEQYF.

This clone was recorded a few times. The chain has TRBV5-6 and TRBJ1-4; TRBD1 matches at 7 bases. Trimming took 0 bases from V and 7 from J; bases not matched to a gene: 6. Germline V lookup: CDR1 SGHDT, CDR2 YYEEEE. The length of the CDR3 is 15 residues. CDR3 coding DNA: TGTGCCAGCAGCTTGGCCTCTGACAGGGCTGAAAAACTGTTTTTT. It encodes CASSLASDRAEKLFF.

The CDR3 reads CASSPFGQGYEQYF. CDR3 DNA sequence: TGTGCCAGCAGCCCATTCGGACAGGGCTACGAGCAGTACTTC. V is TRBV27 and J is TRBJ2-7; TRBD1 matches 8 bases. The CDR3 runs 14 residues. Losses at the gene ends were 6 bases for V and 3 bases for J; bases not matched to a gene: 7. The germline gives CDR1 MNHEY, CDR2 SMNVEV (reference sequence).

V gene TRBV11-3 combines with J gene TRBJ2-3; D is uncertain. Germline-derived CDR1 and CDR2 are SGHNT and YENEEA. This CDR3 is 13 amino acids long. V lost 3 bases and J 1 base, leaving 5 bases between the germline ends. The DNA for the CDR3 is TGTGCCAGCAGCTTTCGCGGCACAGATACGCAGTATTTT. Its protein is CASSFRGTDTQYF.

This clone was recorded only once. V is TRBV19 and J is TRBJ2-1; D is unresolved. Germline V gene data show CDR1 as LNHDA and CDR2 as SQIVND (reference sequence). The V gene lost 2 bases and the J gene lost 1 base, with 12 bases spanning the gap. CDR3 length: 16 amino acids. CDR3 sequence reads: CASSILVVSSYNEQFF. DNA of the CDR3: TGTGCCAGTAGTATATTAGTAGTGTCTTCCTACAATGAGCAGTTCTTC.

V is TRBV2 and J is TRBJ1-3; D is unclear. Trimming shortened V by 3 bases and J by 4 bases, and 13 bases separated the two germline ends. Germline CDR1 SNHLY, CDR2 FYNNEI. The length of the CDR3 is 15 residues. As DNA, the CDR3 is TGTGCCAGCAGTGATGGTCTTAGCTTCGGAAACACCATATATTTT. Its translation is CASSDGLSFGNTIYF.

The CDR3 bases are TGTGCCAGCAGCTTAGATGATACAGTTGTAGCCAAAAACATTCAGTACTTC. This encodes CASSLDDTVVAKNIQYF. The chain employs TRBV7-8 and TRBJ2-4; the D is unclear. V was cut by 1 base and J by 0 bases, with 13 bases left in between. The CDR3 is made up of 17 amino acids. CDR1 is SGHVS, CDR2 FQNEAQ, per germline.

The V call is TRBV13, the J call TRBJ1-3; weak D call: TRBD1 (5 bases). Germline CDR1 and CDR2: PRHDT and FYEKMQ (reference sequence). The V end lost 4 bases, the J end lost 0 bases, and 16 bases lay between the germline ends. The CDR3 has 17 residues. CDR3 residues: CASSSTLREGSGNTIYF. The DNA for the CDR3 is TGTGCCAGCAGCTCTACCCTCAGGGAGGGCTCTGGAAACACCATATATTTT.

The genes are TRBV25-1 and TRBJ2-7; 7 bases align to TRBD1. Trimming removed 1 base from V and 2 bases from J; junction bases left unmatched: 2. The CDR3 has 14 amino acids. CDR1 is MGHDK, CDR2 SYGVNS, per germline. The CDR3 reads CASSEFGQAYEQYF. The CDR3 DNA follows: TGTGCCAGCAGTGAATTCGGACAGGCCTACGAGCAGTACTTC.

The CDR3 coding sequence is TGTGCCAGCAGCGGTCTACGGGATACGCAGTATTTT. Translated: CASSGLRDTQYF. The V gene is TRBV11-2, the J gene TRBJ2-3; D not resolved. In germline, CDR1 is SGHAT, CDR2 FQNNGV. This CDR3 spans 12 amino acids. V lost 5 bases and J lost 6, with 9 bases in between.

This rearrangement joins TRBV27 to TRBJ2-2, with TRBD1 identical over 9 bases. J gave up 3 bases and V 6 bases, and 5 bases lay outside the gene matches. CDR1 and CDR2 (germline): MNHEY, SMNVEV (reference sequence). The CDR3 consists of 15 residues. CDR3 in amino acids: CASSEDRGDTGELFF. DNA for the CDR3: TGTGCCAGCAGCGAGGACAGGGGAGACACCGGGGAGCTGTTTTTT.

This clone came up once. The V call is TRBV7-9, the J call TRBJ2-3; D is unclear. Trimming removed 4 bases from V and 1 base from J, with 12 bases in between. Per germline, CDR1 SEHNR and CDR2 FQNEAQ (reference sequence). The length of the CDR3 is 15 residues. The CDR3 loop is CASSSGRGGTDTQYF. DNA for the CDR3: TGTGCCAGCAGCTCGGGTCGAGGTGGCACAGATACGCAGTATTTT. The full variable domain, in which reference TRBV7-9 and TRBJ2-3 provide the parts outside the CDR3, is DTGVSQNPRHKITKRGQNVTFRCDPISEHNRLYWYRQTLGQGPEFLTYFQNEAQLEKSRLLSDRFSAERPKGSFSTLEIQRTEQGDSAMYLCASSSGRGGTDTQYFGPGTRLTVL.

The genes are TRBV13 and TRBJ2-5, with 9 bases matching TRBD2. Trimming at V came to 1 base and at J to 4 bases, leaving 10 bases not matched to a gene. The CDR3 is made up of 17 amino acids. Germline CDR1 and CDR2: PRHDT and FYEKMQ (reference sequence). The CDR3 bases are TGTGCCAGCAGCTTAGCCACAGCGGGGGGCCAGGGAGAGACCCAGTACTTC. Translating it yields CASSLATAGGQGETQYF.

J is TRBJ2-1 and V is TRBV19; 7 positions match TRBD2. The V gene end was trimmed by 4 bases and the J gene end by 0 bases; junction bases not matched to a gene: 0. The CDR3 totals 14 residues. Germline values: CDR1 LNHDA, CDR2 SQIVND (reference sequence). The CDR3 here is CASSSGSSYNEQFF. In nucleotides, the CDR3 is TGTGCCAGTAGTAGCGGGAGCTCCTACAATGAGCAGTTCTTC.

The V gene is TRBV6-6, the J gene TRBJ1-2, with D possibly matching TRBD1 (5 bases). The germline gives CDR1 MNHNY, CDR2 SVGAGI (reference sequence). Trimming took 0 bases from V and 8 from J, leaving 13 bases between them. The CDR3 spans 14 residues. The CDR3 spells CASSYSTASGGYTF. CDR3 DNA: TGTGCCAGCAGTTACTCGACAGCCTCGGGAGGCTACACCTTC.

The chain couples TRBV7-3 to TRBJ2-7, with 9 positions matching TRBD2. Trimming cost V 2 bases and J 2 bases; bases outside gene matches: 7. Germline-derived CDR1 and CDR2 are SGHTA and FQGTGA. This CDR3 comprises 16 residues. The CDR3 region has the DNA TGTGCCAGCAGCTTAGGGTCTAGCGGGGCCCCCTACGAGCAGTACTTC. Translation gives CASSLGSSGAPYEQYF.

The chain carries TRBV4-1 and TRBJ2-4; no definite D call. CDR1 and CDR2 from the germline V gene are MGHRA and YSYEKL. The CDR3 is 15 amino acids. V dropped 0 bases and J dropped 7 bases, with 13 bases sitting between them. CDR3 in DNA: TGCGCCAGCAGCCAAGATCGTCTGCAGATGAACATTCAGTACTTC. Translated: CASSQDRLQMNIQYF.

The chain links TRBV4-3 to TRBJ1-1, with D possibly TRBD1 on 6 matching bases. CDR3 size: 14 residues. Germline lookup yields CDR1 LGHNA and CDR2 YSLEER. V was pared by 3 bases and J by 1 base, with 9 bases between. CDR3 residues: CASSQGGTNTEAFF. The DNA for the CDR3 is TGCGCCAGCAGCCAGGGGGGCACGAACACTGAAGCTTTCTTT.